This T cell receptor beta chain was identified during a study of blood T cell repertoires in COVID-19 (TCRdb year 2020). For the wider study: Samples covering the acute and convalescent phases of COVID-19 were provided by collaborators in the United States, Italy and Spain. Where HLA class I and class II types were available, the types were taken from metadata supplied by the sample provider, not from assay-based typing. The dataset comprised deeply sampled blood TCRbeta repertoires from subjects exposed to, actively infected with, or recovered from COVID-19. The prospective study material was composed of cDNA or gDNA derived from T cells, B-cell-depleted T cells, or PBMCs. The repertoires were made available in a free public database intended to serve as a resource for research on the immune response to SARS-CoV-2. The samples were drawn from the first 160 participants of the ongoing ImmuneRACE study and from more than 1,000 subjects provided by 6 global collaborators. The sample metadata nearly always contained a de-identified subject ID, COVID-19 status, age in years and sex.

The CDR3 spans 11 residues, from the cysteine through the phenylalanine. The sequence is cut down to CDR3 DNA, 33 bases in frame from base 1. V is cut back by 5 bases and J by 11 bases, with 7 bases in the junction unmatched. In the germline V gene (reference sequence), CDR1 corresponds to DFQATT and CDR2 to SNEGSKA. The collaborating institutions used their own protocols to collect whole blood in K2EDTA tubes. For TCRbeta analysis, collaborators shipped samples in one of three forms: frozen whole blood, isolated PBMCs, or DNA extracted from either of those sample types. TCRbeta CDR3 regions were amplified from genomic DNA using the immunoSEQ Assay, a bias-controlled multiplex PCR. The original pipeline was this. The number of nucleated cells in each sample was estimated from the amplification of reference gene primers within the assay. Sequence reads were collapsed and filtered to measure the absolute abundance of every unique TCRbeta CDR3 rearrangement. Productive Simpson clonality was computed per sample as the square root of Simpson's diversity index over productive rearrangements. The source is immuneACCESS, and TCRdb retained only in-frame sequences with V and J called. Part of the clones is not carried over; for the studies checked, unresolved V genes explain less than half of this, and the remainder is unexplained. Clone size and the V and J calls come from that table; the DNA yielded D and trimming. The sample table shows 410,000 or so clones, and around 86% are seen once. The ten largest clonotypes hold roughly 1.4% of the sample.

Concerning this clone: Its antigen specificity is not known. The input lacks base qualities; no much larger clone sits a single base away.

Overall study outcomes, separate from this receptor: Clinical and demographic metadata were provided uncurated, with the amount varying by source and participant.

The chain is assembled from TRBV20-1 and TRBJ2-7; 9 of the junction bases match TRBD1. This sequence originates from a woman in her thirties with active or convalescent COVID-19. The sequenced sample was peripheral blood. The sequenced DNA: TGCAGTGCTCCGACAGGGGGTGGGAAGTACTTC. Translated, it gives CSAPTGGGKYF.